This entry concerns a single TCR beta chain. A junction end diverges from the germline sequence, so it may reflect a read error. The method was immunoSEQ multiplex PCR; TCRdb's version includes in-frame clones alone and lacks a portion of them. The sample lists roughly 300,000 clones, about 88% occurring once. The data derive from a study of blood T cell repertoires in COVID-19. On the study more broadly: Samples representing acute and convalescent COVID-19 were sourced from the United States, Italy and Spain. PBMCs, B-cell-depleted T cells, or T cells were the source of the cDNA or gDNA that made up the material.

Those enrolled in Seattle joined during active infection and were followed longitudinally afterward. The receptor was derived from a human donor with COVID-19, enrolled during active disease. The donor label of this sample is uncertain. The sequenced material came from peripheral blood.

The CDR3 is CASSLDRVGELFF. The CDR3 DNA reads as TGTGCCAGCAGCTTAGACAGGGTCGGGGAGCTGTTTTTT. The chain links TRBV12-3 or TRBV12-4 to TRBJ2-2; 7 nucleotides match TRBD1. The CDR3 totals 13 residues.